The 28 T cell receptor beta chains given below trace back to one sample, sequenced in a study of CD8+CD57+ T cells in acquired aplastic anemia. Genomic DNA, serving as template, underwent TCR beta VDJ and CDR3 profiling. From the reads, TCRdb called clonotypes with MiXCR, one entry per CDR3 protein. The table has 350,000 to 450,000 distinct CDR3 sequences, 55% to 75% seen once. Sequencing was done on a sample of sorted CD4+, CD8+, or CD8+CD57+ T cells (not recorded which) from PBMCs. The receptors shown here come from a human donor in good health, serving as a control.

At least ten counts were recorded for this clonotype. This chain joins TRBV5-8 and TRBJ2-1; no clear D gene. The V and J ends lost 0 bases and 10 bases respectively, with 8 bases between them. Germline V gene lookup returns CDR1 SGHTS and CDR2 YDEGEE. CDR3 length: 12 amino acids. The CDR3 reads CASSLVWWEQFF. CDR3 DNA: TGTGCCAGCAGCTTGGTTTGGTGGGAGCAGTTCTTC. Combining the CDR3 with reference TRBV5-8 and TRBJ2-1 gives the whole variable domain EAGVTQSPTHLIKTRGQQATLRCSPISGHTSVYWYQQALGLGLQFLLWYDEGEERNRGNFPPRFSGRQFPNYSSELNVNALELEDSALYLCASSLVWWEQFFGPGTRLTVL.

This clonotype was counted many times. Here the CDR3 DNA reads TGTGCCAGCAGCATAATTGTGGGACACGGTGAAAAACTGTTTTTT. Amino acid sequence: CASSIIVGHGEKLFF. This chain connects TRBV7-2 to TRBJ1-4; tentative D call: TRBD1 (6 bases). V was cut by 5 bases and J by 7 bases, with 17 bases left in between. CDR1 is SGHTA and CDR2 is FQGNSA in the germline V gene. This CDR3 has 15 residues.

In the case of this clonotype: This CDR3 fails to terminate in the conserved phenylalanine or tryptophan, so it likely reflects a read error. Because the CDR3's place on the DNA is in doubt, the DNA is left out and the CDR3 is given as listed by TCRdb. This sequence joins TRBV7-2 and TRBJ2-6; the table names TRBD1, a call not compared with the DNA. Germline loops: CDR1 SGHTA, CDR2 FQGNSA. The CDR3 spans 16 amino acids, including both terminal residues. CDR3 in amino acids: CASSLGYTFGSGTLTL.

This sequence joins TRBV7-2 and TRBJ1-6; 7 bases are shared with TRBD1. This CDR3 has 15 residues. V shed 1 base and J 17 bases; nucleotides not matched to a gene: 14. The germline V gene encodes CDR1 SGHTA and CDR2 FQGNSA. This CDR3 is CASSLGGGYEQYFHF. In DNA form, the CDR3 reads TGTGCCAGCAGCTTAGGAGGGGGCTACGAGCAGTACTTCCACTTT. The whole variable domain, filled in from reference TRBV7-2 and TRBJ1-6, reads GAGVSQSPSNKVTEKGKDVELRCDPISGHTALYWYRQSLGQGLEFLIYFQGNSAPDKSGLPSDRFSAERTGGSVSTLTIQRTQQEDSAVYLCASSLGGGYEQYFHFGNGTRLTVT.

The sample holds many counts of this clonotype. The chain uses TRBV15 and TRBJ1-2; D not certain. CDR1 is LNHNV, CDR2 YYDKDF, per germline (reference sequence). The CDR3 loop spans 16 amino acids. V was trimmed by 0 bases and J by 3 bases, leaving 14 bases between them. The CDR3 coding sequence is TGTGCCACCAGCAGAGATCTTCCCAATGGATACTATGGCTACACCTTC. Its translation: CATSRDLPNGYYGYTF.

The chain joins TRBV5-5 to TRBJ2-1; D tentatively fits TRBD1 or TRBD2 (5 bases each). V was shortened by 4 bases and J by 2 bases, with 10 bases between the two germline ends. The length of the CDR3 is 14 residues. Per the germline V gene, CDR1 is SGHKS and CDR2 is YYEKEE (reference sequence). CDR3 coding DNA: TGTGCCAGCAGCCGACGGGACCCCTACAATGAGCAGTTCTTC. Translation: CASSRRDPYNEQFF.

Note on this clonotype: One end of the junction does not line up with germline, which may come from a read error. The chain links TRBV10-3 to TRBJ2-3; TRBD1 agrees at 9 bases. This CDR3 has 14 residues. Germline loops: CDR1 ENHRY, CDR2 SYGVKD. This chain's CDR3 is CAITPGQGSNKQYF. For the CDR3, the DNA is TGTGCCATCACACCCGGACAGGGGTCGAACAAGCAGTATTTC.

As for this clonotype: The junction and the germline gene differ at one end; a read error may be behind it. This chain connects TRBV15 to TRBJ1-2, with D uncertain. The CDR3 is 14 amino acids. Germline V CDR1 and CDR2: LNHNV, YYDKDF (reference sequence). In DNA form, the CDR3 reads TGTGCCAGCAGCTTAGATCGGGCGCACTATGGCTACTACTTC. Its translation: CASSLDRAHYGYYF.

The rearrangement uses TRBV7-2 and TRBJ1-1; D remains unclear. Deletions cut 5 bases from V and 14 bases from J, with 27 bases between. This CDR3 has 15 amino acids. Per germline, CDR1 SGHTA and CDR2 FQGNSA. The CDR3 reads CASSDRASNNQHQFF. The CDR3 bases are TGTGCCAGCAGCGACCGGGCAAGCAACAATCAGCACCAGTTCTTT.

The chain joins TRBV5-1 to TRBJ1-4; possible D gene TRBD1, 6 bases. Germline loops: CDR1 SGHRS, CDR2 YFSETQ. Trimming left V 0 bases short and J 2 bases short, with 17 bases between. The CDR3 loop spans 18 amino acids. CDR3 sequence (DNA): TGCGCCAGCAGCTTGGCCGGGGGGGCGATGGGCACTAATGAAAAACTGTTTTTT. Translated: CASSLAGGAMGTNEKLFF.

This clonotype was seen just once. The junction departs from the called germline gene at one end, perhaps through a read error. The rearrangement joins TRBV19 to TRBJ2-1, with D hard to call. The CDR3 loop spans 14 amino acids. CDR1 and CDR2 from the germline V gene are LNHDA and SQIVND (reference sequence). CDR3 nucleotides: TGTGCCAGCAGTATTTCGAAGAGTTACGGTGAGCTGTTCTTT. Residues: CASSISKSYGELFF. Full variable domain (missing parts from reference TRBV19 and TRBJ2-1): DGGITQSPKYLFRKEGQNVTLSCEQNLNHDAMYWYRQDPGQGLRLIYYSQIVNDFQKGDIAEGYSVSREKKESFPLTVTSAQKNPTAFYLCASSISKSYGELFFGPGTRLTVL.

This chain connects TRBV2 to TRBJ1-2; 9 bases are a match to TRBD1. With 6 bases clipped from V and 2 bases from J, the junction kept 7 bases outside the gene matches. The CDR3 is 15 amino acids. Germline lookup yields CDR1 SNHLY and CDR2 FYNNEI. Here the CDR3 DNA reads TGTGCCAGCAGAGGTTCCGACAGGGGGAACTATGGCTACACCTTC. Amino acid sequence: CASRGSDRGNYGYTF.

CDR3: CSASFLETQYF. CDR3 coding DNA: TGCAGTGCTAGTTTTCTGGAGACCCAGTACTTC. This chain connects TRBV20-1 to TRBJ2-5; D call uncertain. V shed 3 bases and J shed 5 bases, with 7 bases lying between them. CDR3 length: 11 residues. Germline V lookup: CDR1 DFQATT, CDR2 SNEGSKA (reference sequence).

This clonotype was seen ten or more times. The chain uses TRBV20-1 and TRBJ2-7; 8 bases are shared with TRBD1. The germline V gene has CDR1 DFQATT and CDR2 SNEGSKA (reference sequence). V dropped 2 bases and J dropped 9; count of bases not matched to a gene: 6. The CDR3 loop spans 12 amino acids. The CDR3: CSARRTGTGQYF. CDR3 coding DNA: TGCAGTGCTAGAAGGACAGGGACCGGGCAGTACTTC.

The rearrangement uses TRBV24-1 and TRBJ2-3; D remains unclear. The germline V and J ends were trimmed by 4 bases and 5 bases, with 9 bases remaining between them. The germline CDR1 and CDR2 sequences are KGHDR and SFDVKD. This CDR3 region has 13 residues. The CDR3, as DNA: TGTGCCACCAGTGAACCGATGGTAGATACGCAGTATTTT. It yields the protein CATSEPMVDTQYF.

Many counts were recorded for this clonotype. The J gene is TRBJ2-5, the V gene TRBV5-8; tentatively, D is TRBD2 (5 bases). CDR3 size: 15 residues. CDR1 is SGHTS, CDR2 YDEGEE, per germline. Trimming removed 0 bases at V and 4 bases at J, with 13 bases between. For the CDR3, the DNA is TGTGCCAGCAGCTTGGATGGGGAGTACGCAGAGACCCAGTACTTC. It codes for CASSLDGEYAETQYF.

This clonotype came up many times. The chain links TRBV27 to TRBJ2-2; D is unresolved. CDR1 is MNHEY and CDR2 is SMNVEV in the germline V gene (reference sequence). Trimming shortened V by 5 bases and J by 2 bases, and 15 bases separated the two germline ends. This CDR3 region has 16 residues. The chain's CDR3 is CASSGRRRSNTGELFF. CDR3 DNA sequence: TGTGCCAGCAGTGGTAGGAGAAGGTCTAACACCGGGGAGCTGTTTTTT.

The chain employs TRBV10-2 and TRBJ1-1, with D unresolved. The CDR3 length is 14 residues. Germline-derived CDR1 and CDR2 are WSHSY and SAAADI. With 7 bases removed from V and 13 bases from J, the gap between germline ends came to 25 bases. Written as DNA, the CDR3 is TGCGCCAGCATTGTGGAAGTTGACACCACTGAACTTTTCTTT. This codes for CASIVEVDTTELFF.

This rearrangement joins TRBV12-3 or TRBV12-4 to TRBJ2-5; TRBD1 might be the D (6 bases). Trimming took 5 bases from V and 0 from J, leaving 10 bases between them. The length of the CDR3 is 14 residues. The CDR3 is CASSKDSYQETQYF. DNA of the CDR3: TGTGCCAGCAGTAAGGACAGCTACCAAGAGACCCAGTACTTC.

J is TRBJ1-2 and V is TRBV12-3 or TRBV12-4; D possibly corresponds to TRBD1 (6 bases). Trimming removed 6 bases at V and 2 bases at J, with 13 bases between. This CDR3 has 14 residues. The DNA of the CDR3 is TGTGCCAGCAGCCATCAGGGGCCAAACTATGGCTACACCTTC. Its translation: CASSHQGPNYGYTF.

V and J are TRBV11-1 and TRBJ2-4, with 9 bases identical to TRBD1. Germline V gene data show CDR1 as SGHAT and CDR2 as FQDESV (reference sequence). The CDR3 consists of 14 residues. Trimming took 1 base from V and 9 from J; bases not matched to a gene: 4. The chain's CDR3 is CASSLEQGAFIQYF. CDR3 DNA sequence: TGTGCCAGCAGCTTAGAACAGGGGGCATTCATTCAGTACTTC.

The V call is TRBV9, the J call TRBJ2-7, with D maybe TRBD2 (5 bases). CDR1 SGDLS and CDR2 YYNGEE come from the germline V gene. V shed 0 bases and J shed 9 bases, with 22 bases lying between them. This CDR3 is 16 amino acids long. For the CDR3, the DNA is TGTGCCAGCAGCGTAGATGAGCCCGGAGCGGCGGACTGGCAGTACTTC. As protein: CASSVDEPGAADWQYF.

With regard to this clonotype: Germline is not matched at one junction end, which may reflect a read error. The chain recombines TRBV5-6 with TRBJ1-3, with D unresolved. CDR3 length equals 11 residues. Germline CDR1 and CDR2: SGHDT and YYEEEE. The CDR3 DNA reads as TGTGCCTGCAGTGTCCAGGACACCATATATTTT. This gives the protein CACSVQDTIYF.

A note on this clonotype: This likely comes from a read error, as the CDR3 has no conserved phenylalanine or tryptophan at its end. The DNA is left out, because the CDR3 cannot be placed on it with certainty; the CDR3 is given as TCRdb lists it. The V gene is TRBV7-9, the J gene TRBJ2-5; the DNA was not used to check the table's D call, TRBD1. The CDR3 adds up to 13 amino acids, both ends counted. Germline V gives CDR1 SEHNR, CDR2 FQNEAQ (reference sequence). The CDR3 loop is CASSETGRETQSL.

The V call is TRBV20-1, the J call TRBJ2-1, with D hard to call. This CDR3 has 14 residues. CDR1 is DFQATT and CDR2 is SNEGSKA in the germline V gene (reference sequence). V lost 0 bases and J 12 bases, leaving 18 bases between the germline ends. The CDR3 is CSARDESFRAPQFF. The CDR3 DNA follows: TGCAGTGCTAGAGATGAAAGCTTCCGTGCCCCGCAGTTCTTC.

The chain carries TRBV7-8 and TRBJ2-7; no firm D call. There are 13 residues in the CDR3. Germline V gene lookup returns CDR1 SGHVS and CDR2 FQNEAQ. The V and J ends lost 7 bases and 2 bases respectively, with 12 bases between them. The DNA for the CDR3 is TGTGCCAGCACCCGAGACAAAACCTACGAGCAGTACTTC. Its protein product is CASTRDKTYEQYF. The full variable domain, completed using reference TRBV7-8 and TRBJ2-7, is GAGVSQSPRYKVAKRGQDVALRCDPISGHVSLFWYQQALGQGPEFLTYFQNEAQLDKSGLPSDRFFAERPEGSVSTLKIQRTQQEDSAVYLCASTRDKTYEQYFGPGTRLTVT.

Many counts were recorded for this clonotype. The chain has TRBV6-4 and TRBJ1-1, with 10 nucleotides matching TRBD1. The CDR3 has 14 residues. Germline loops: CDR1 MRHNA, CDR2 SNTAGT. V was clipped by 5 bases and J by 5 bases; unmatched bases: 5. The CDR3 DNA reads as TGTGCCAGCAGTCAGGACAGGGGGGGTACTGAAGCTTTCTTT. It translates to CASSQDRGGTEAFF.

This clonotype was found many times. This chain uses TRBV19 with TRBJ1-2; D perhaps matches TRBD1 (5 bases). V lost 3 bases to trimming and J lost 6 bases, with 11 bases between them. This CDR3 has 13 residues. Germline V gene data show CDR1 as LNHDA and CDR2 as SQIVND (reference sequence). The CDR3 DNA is TGTGCCAGTAGTATTCGACAGTTAGATGGCTACACCTTC. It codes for CASSIRQLDGYTF. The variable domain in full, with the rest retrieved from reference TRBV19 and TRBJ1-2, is DGGITQSPKYLFRKEGQNVTLSCEQNLNHDAMYWYRQDPGQGLRLIYYSQIVNDFQKGDIAEGYSVSREKKESFPLTVTSAQKNPTAFYLCASSIRQLDGYTFGSGTRLTVV.